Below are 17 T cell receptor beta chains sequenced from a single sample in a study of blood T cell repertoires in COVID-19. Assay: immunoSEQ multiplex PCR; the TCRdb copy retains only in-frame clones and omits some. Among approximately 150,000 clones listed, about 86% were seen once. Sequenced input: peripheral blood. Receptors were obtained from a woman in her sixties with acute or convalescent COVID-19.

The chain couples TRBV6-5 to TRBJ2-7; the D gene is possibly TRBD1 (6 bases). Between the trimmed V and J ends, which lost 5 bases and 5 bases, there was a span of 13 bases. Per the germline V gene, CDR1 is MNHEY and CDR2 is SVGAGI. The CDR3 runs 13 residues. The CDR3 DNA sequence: TGTGCCAGCAGTCCCAGGGGTTGGGACGAGCAGTACTTC. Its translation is CASSPRGWDEQYF.

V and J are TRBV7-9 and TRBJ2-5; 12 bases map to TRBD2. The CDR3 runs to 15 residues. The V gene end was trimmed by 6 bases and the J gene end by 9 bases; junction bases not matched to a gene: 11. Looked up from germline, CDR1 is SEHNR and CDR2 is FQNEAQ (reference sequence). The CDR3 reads CASSKGLAGPRAQYF. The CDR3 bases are TGTGCCAGCAGTAAAGGACTAGCGGGGCCCAGGGCCCAGTACTTC.

CDR3 DNA: TGCAGCGCTAGGACAGGGGGTGTTGAAAAACTGTTTTTT. As protein: CSARTGGVEKLFF. The rearrangement uses TRBV29-1 and TRBJ1-4; TRBD1 aligns across 10 bases. The junction had 6 bases not matched to a gene; V was cut back by 7 bases and J by 7 bases. This CDR3 region has 13 residues. CDR1 and CDR2 (germline): SQVTM, ANQGSEA.

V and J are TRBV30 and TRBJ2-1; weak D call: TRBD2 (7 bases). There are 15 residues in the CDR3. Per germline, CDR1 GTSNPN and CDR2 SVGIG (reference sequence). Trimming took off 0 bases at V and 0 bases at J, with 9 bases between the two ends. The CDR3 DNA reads TGTGCCTGGAGTGTAGGGGGGGCCTCCTACAATGAGCAGTTCTTC. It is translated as CAWSVGGASYNEQFF.

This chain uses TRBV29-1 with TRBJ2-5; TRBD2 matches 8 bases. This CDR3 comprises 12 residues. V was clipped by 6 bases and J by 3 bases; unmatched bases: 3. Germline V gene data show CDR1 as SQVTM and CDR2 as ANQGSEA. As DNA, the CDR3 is TGCAGCGTAATGCGGGGGGAAGAGACCCAGTACTTC. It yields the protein CSVMRGEETQYF.

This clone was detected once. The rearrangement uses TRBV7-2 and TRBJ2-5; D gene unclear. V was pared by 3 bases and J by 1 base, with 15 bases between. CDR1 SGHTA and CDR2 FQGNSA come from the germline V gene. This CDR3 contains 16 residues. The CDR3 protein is CASSLGLHIVQETQYF. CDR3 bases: TGTGCCAGCAGCTTGGGCTTGCACATTGTCCAAGAGACCCAGTACTTC.

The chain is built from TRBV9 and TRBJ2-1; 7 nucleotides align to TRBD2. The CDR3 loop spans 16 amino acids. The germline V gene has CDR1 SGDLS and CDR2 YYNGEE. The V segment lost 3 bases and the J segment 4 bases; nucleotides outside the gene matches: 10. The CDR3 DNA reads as TGTGCCAGCAGCGCCCCGGGGGGACCTCCTTACAATGAGCAGTTCTTC. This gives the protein CASSAPGGPPYNEQFF.

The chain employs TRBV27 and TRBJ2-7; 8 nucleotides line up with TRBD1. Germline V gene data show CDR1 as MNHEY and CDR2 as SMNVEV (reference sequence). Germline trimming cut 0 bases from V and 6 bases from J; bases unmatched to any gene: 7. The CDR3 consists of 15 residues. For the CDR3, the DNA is TGTGCCAGCAGTTTATCGCTGACAGGGGATCGCGAGCAGTACTTC. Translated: CASSLSLTGDREQYF.

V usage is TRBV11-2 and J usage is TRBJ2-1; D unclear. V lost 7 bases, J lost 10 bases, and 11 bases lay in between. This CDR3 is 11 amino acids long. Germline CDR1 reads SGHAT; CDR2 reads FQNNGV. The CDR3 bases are TGTGCCAGCACCTTCCGTGGCGAGCAGTTCTTC. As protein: CASTFRGEQFF.

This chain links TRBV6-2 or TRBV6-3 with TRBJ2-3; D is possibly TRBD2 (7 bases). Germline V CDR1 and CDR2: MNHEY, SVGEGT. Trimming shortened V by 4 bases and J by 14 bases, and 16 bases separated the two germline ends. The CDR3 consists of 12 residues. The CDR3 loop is CASSFGGLIWYF. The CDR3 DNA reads TGTGCCAGCAGTTTCGGGGGGCTAATCTGGTATTTT.

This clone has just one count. CDR3 sequence: CASSTSGQGDSPLHF. DNA for the CDR3: TGTGCCAGCAGCACCTCCGGGCAGGGGGATTCACCCCTCCACTTT. The J gene is TRBJ1-6, the V gene TRBV28; TRBD1 aligns across 7 bases. The CDR3 runs to 15 residues. The germline gives CDR1 MDHEN, CDR2 SYDVKM. Trimming took 6 bases from V and 8 from J; bases not matched to a gene: 10.

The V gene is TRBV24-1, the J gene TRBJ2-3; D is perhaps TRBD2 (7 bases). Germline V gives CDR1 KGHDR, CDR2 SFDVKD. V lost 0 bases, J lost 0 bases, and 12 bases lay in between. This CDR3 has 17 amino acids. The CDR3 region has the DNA TGTGCCACCAGTGATTTGGGCGGGGGCCTTAGCACAGATACGCAGTATTTT. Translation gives CATSDLGGGLSTDTQYF.

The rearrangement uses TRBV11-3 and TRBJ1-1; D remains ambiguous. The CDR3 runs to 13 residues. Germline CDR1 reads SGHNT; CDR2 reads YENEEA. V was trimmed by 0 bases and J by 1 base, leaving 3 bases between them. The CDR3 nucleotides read TGTGCCAGCAGCTTAGATCGGAACACTGAAGCTTTCTTT. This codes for CASSLDRNTEAFF.

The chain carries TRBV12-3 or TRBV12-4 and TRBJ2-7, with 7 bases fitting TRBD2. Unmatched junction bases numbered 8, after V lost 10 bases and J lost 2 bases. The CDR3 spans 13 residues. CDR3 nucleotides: TGTGCCACCAAAAGCGGGGTAACCTACGAGCAGTACTTC. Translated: CATKSGVTYEQYF.

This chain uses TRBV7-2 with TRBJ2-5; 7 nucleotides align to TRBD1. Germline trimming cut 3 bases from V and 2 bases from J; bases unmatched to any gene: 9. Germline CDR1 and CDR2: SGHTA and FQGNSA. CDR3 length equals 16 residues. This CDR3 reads CASSFTLGRGQETQYF. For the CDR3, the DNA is TGTGCCAGCAGCTTTACCTTAGGCAGGGGGCAAGAGACCCAGTACTTC.

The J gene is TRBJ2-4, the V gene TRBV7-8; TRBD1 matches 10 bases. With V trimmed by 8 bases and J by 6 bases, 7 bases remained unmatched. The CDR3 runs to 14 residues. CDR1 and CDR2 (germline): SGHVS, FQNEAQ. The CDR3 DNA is TGTGCCAGCGGTCCCCGGGACAGGGGAAACATTCAGTACTTC. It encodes CASGPRDRGNIQYF.

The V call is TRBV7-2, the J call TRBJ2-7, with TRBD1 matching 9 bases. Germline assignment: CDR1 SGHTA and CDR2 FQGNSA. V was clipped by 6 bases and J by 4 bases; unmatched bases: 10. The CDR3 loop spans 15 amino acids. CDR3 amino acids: CASRLRDRVAYEQYF. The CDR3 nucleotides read TGTGCCAGCAGACTTAGGGACAGGGTAGCGTACGAGCAGTACTTC. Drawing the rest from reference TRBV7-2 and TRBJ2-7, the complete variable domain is GAGVSQSPSNKVTEKGKDVELRCDPISGHTALYWYRQSLGQGLEFLIYFQGNSAPDKSGLPSDRFSAERTGGSVSTLTIQRTQQEDSAVYLCASRLRDRVAYEQYFGPGTRLTVT.